The clone carrying this TCR beta chain occurred many times. Its cognate antigen is unknown. Germline V gene lookup returns CDR1 MNHEY and CDR2 SVGAGI. Trimming removed 5 bases from V and 4 bases from J; junction bases left unmatched: 17. The CDR3 length is 18 residues. This record belongs to a study of T cells in Graves' hyperthyroidism and ophthalmopathy. Study results and limitations: Blood also showed most of the thyroid clonotypes that were expanded above 0.001.

Template material for amplifying TCR beta CDR3 regions consisted of RNA transcripts. A set of HTBI primers served as the primers for a first-round RT-PCR of the TCR CDR3. TCRdb passed the multiplex PCR reads through MiXCR, listing each CDR3 protein once. Of about 250,000 distinct CDR3 sequences listed, more than 20% are singletons. The sequenced material came from blood. The chain combines TRBV6-5 with TRBJ2-5, with 9 bases fitting TRBD2. The sequence was obtained from a middle-aged woman with Graves' ophthalmopathy. The CDR3 protein is CASSTMIPSGKEGETQYF. The CDR3 DNA reads TGTGCCAGCAGTACGATGATACCTAGCGGGAAAGAAGGAGAGACCCAGTACTTC.